Shown below are 12 T cell receptor beta chains from a single sample sequenced in a study of early T cells in non-severe SARS-CoV-2 infection. Each CDR3 protein is one row after TCRdb ran MiXCR on the 5' RACE reads. The sample holds about 36,000 distinct CDR3 sequences; roughly 4% are singletons and the top ten take less than 12%. Material for sequencing was whole blood. These receptors originate from an adult who was a healthcare worker with PCR-confirmed SARS-CoV-2 infection or an uninfected control (not recorded which).

In DNA form, the CDR3 reads TGTGCCAGCAGCTTAACCTACTACCAAGAGACCCAGTACTTC. Translating it yields CASSLTYYQETQYF. The chain combines TRBV7-6 with TRBJ2-5; no clear D gene. Germline V gene lookup returns CDR1 SGHVS and CDR2 FNYEAQ. V lost 2 bases to trimming and J lost 0 bases, with 7 bases between them. The CDR3 is made up of 14 amino acids.

This clonotype has a count of ten or more. The chain recombines TRBV20-1 with TRBJ1-3; D unresolved. CDR1 is DFQATT, CDR2 SNEGSKA, per germline (reference sequence). V lost 2 bases and J lost 4, with 6 bases in between. The CDR3 runs to 12 residues. CDR3 coding DNA: TGCAGTGCTAGATTACAGGGAAACACCATATATTTT. Its protein is CSARLQGNTIYF.

This clonotype was seen repeatedly, ten times or more. The chain employs TRBV15 and TRBJ2-1, with TRBD2 matching over 12 bases. This CDR3 spans 13 amino acids. Germline CDR1 reads LNHNV; CDR2 reads YYDKDF (reference sequence). V lost 11 bases, J lost 9 bases, and 8 bases stayed unmatched. The CDR3 protein is CASSSGRALEQFF. CDR3 in DNA: TGTGCCTCTTCTAGCGGGAGGGCACTTGAGCAGTTCTTC.

This clonotype was seen at least ten times. The rearrangement joins TRBV11-2 to TRBJ2-7; D might be TRBD1 or TRBD2, each matching 5 bases. Germline assignment: CDR1 SGHAT and CDR2 FQNNGV. Trimming pared 1 base from V and 3 bases from J, leaving 13 bases between. This CDR3 is built from 15 residues. CDR3 sequence: CASSLVPGRGYEQYV. CDR3 nucleotides: TGTGCCAGCAGCTTAGTCCCGGGACGGGGCTACGAGCAGTACGTC.

In this sample, this clonotype turned up many times. This chain links TRBV14 with TRBJ2-7; D gene uncertain. This CDR3 is 14 amino acids long. Germline values: CDR1 SGHDN, CDR2 FVKESK. Trimming removed 3 bases at V and 2 bases at J, with 11 bases between. The DNA of the CDR3 is TGTGCCAGCAGCCAGCTATCACGCGCCTACGAGCAGTACTTC. Translated, it gives CASSQLSRAYEQYF.

This clonotype was counted many times. This chain connects TRBV27 to TRBJ1-6; TRBD1 matches 10 bases. This CDR3 contains 15 residues. The germline CDR1 and CDR2 sequences are MNHEY and SMNVEV (reference sequence). V was clipped by 3 bases and J by 7 bases; unmatched bases: 3. The CDR3 nucleotides read TGTGCCAGCAGTTTCCGGGACAGGGGAAATTCACCCCTCCACTTT. It specifies CASSFRDRGNSPLHF.

The CDR3 loop is CASSPAAGNTQYF. The CDR3 DNA follows: TGTGCCAGCAGCCCCGCGGCGGGGAATACGCAGTATTTT. The chain has TRBV7-2 and TRBJ2-3, with D tentatively TRBD2 (6 bases). This CDR3 comprises 13 residues. Trimming removed 5 bases at V and 7 bases at J, with 13 bases between. CDR1 SGHTA and CDR2 FQGNSA come from the germline V gene.

This clonotype appeared many times. The rearrangement uses TRBV19 and TRBJ2-7; D is possibly TRBD1 (6 bases). V shed 4 bases and J shed 7 bases, with 14 bases lying between them. The length of the CDR3 is 13 residues. In germline, CDR1 is LNHDA, CDR2 SQIVND (reference sequence). The CDR3 coding sequence is TGTGCCAGTAGTACTAAACAGGGCCTGGAGCAGTACGTC. This gives the protein CASSTKQGLEQYV.

This clonotype was seen repeatedly, ten times or more. The J gene is TRBJ1-2, the V gene TRBV20-1; 8 bases are a match to TRBD1. There are 18 residues in the CDR3. V lost 0 bases to trimming and J lost 2 bases; unmatched junction nucleotides: 14. Germline V gene sequence: CDR1 DFQATT, CDR2 SNEGSKA (reference sequence). The CDR3 DNA sequence: TGCAGTGCTAGAGATAATTTGGCAGGGGGCGAGAGGAACTATGGCTACACCTTC. Encoded protein: CSARDNLAGGERNYGYTF.

This clonotype was detected ten times or more. V gene TRBV19 combines with J gene TRBJ2-3; D perhaps matches TRBD2 (5 bases). CDR3 length: 16 residues. Looked up from germline, CDR1 is LNHDA and CDR2 is SQIVND (reference sequence). The germline V and J ends were trimmed by 5 bases and 3 bases, with 18 bases remaining between them. CDR3 bases: TGTGCCAGTAGTGTGCGATCGCTACGGGAAACAGATACGCAGTATTTT. This codes for CASSVRSLRETDTQYF.

The V gene is TRBV20-1, the J gene TRBJ2-1, with D hard to call. The germline V gene has CDR1 DFQATT and CDR2 SNEGSKA (reference sequence). The CDR3 is 12 residues long. V was pared by 3 bases and J by 7 bases, with 10 bases between. The CDR3, as DNA: TGCAGTGCTAGTGGGAATTCGAATGAGCAGTTCTTC. Amino acids: CSASGNSNEQFF.

The gene calls are TRBV21-1 and TRBJ2-3; the tabulated D call, TRBD1, remains unverified against the DNA. TRBV21-1 is tagged as a pseudogene. The CDR3 contains 19 residues. CDR3 sequence (DNA): TGTGCCAGCGACAACCCGACCCATTGGGACAGGGGGCAGGGAGATACGCAGTATTTT. Amino acid sequence: CASDNPTHWDRGQGDTQYF.